The 22 T cell receptor beta chains reported below all come from one sample, sequenced in a study of control samples from healthy donors and cancer patients. This table comes from immunoSEQ multiplex PCR, and its TCRdb copy is limited to in-frame clones, with some not included. In the table there are a few hundred thousand clones, 75% to 95% of which are singletons. Material: PBMCs. Receptor source: a man aged 40-50 years with head and neck cancer.

The sample holds one count of this clone. The rearrangement uses TRBV19 and TRBJ1-5; D gene unclear. This CDR3 comprises 12 residues. The germline gives CDR1 LNHDA, CDR2 SQIVND (reference sequence). The V and J ends lost 5 bases and 9 bases respectively, with 11 bases between them. CDR3 sequence: CASSLGGGPQHF. The CDR3 nucleotides are TGTGCCAGTAGTCTGGGCGGTGGGCCCCAGCATTTT.

The chain links TRBV6-2 or TRBV6-3 to TRBJ1-1; TRBD1 matches 7 bases. CDR1 MNHEY and CDR2 SVGEGT come from the germline V gene. The CDR3 is 15 residues long. The trim removed 0 bases at V and 1 base at J, leaving 2 bases unmatched. The CDR3 DNA reads as TGTGCCAGCAGTTACTCGAGACAGGGGAACACTGAAGCTTTCTTT. This gives the protein CASSYSRQGNTEAFF.

This sequence joins TRBV18 and TRBJ2-7; 7 bases align to TRBD2. Germline assignment: CDR1 KGHSH and CDR2 LQKENI. Losses at the gene ends were 0 bases for V and 4 bases for J; bases not matched to a gene: 9. CDR3 length equals 16 residues. The CDR3 bases are TGTGCCAGCTCACCACCCTTCAGCGGGGAGGGGTACGAGCAGTACTTC. Amino acids: CASSPPFSGEGYEQYF. Drawing the rest from reference TRBV18 and TRBJ2-7, the complete variable domain is NAGVMQNPRHLVRRRGQEARLRCSPMKGHSHVYWYRQLPEEGLKFMVYLQKENIIDESGMPKERFSAEFPKEGPSILRIQQVVRGDSAAYFCASSPPFSGEGYEQYFGPGTRLTVT.

The chain employs TRBV11-2 and TRBJ1-2, with D maybe TRBD1 (6 bases). Germline lookup yields CDR1 SGHAT and CDR2 FQNNGV. Trimming removed 0 bases at V and 1 base at J, with 15 bases between. The CDR3 extends over 17 amino acids. DNA for the CDR3: TGTGCCAGCAGCTTAGATTGGGAAGGGGGTCTTAACTATGGCTACACCTTC. It yields the protein CASSLDWEGGLNYGYTF.

The chain combines TRBV3-1 (or the pseudogene TRBV3-2) with TRBJ1-6, with D tentatively TRBD1 (6 bases). Germline CDR1 LGHDT, CDR2 YNNKEL (reference sequence). The CDR3 spans 17 residues. V lost 1 base, J lost 7 bases, and 17 bases lay in between. The CDR3 DNA follows: TGTGCCAGCAGCCAAGCCACCATACAGGGCGACAATTCACCCCTCCACTTT. Translating it yields CASSQATIQGDNSPLHF.

Written as DNA, the CDR3 is TGTGCCAGTACCGAGACAGGGGGAGGTGGCTACACCTTC. Protein: CASTETGGGGYTF. This chain links TRBV19 with TRBJ1-2; 9 nucleotides align to TRBD1. The V gene end was trimmed by 7 bases and the J gene end by 7 bases; junction bases not matched to a gene: 7. The V gene's germline CDR1 is LNHDA and CDR2 SQIVND (reference sequence). The CDR3 consists of 13 residues.

The rearrangement uses TRBV4-2 and TRBJ2-7; D tentatively reads TRBD1 or TRBD2 (7 bases each). This CDR3 region has 16 residues. Trimming removed 1 base at V and 3 bases at J, with 16 bases between. Germline V gives CDR1 LGHNA, CDR2 YNFKEQ. CDR3 sequence reads: CASSQGFAGGVYEQYF. The CDR3 nucleotides read TGTGCCAGCAGCCAAGGCTTCGCAGGGGGGGTCTACGAGCAGTACTTC.

The rearrangement uses TRBV28 and TRBJ2-7; TRBD2 matches at 8 bases. Germline lookup yields CDR1 MDHEN and CDR2 SYDVKM. V was clipped by 5 bases and J by 5 bases; unmatched bases: 11. The CDR3 is 15 amino acids. The chain's CDR3 is CASSPPRGGRDEQYF. DNA for the CDR3: TGTGCCAGCAGTCCTCCCCGGGGGGGGCGGGACGAGCAGTACTTC.

The J gene is TRBJ1-2, the V gene TRBV4-2; the match to TRBD1 covers 11 bases. This CDR3 is 16 amino acids long. The trim removed 4 bases at V and 5 bases at J, leaving 9 bases unmatched. From germline, CDR1 is LGHNA and CDR2 YNFKEQ. CDR3 bases: TGTGCCAGCAGCCGTGAAATCGGACAGGGGGCTTATGGCTACACCTTC. Amino acids: CASSREIGQGAYGYTF.

This clone was seen more than once but under ten times. The chain employs TRBV30 and TRBJ2-7; D is possibly TRBD2 (6 bases). The CDR3 runs to 14 residues. Germline assignment: CDR1 GTSNPN and CDR2 SVGIG (reference sequence). Trimming pared 0 bases from V and 1 base from J, leaving 10 bases between. The CDR3 nucleotides are TGTGCCTGGAGTGTACGGAGGGCGTCCTACGAGCAGTACTTC. Its protein product is CAWSVRRASYEQYF.

This clone turned up a few times. The chain links TRBV2 to TRBJ1-1; 7 bases match TRBD1. J was trimmed by 1 base and V by 4 bases; bases with no gene match: 3. CDR3 size: 14 residues. Germline V gives CDR1 SNHLY, CDR2 FYNNEI. The chain's CDR3 is CASSVWDRNTEAFF. The CDR3 region has the DNA TGTGCCAGCAGTGTATGGGACAGGAACACTGAAGCTTTCTTT. Combining the CDR3 with reference TRBV2 and TRBJ1-1 gives the whole variable domain EPEVTQTPSHQVTQMGQEVILRCVPISNHLYFYWYRQILGQKVEFLVSFYNNEISEKSEIFDDQFSVERPDGSNFTLKIRSTKLEDSAMYFCASSVWDRNTEAFFGQGTRLTVV.

This clone occurred once. This rearrangement joins TRBV7-2 to TRBJ1-4; D unresolved. The CDR3 length is 15 residues. Trimming cost V 6 bases and J 5 bases, with 16 bases left between them. CDR1 and CDR2 from the germline V gene are SGHTA and FQGNSA. The CDR3 here is CASSPNGITNEKLFF. The CDR3 nucleotides read TGTGCCAGCAGTCCTAACGGAATCACAAATGAAAAACTGTTTTTT.

The rearrangement uses TRBV18 and TRBJ2-7; 9 nucleotides align to TRBD2. In germline, CDR1 is KGHSH, CDR2 LQKENI. The V and J ends lost 0 bases and 3 bases, in that order; junction bases with no gene match: 3. The CDR3 runs to 15 residues. The CDR3: CASSPPSGGFYEQYF. The CDR3 DNA is TGTGCCAGCTCACCACCGAGCGGGGGGTTCTACGAGCAGTACTTC.

The gene calls are TRBV6-2 or TRBV6-3 and TRBJ2-1; tentatively, D is TRBD2 (5 bases). Trimming removed 4 bases from V and 10 bases from J, with 20 bases in between. The CDR3 is made up of 15 amino acids. The germline V gene has CDR1 MNHEY and CDR2 SVGEGT. The CDR3 region is CASSWGGNTRREQFF. In nucleotides, the CDR3 is TGTGCCAGCAGTTGGGGTGGGAATACTAGGCGCGAGCAGTTCTTC.

This clone was detected only a few times. V usage is TRBV7-2 and J usage is TRBJ2-5; the D call may be TRBD1 or TRBD2 (5 bases each). Germline CDR1 reads SGHTA; CDR2 reads FQGNSA. Trimming cost V 1 base and J 2 bases, with 8 bases left between them. This CDR3 comprises 14 residues. The CDR3 sequence is CASSLGRTQETQYF. The DNA for the CDR3 is TGTGCCAGCAGCTTAGGGAGGACACAAGAGACCCAGTACTTC.

The chain employs TRBV3-1 (or the pseudogene TRBV3-2) and TRBJ1-1; possibly TRBD1 for D (6 bases). Germline lookup yields CDR1 LGHDT and CDR2 YNNKEL (reference sequence). The ends were cut back, 4 bases at V and 1 base at J, with 13 bases in the middle. This CDR3 region has 15 residues. CDR3 amino acids: CASSRWTATNTEAFF. CDR3 DNA: TGTGCCAGCAGCCGCTGGACAGCCACGAACACTGAAGCTTTCTTT.

This chain uses TRBV19 with TRBJ2-7; possible D gene TRBD1, 6 bases. Per germline, CDR1 LNHDA and CDR2 SQIVND (reference sequence). The V end was cut by 5 bases, the J end by 2 bases, with 7 bases between. CDR3 length: 12 residues. The CDR3 nucleotides read TGTGCCAGTAGTCGGACAGCCTACGAGCAGTACTTC. Its translation: CASSRTAYEQYF.

The genes are TRBV4-3 and TRBJ2-4; tentative D call: TRBD2 (6 bases). The germline V gene has CDR1 LGHNA and CDR2 YSLEER. V lost 0 bases to trimming and J lost 7 bases, with 19 bases between them. The CDR3 consists of 17 residues. CDR3 region: CASSQDQTGGEFNIQYF. CDR3 nucleotide sequence: TGCGCCAGCAGCCAAGATCAAACTGGAGGGGAATTCAACATTCAGTACTTC.

The V call is TRBV19, the J call TRBJ2-4; weak D call: TRBD2 (6 bases). Germline loops: CDR1 LNHDA, CDR2 SQIVND (reference sequence). Trimming removed 10 bases at V and 6 bases at J, with 10 bases between. This CDR3 is 11 amino acids long. CDR3 coding DNA: TGTGCCACCTTCGGGGGAAACATTCAGTACTTC. It specifies CATFGGNIQYF.

This clone occurred once. This chain links TRBV19 with TRBJ1-1, with D perhaps TRBD1 (5 bases). Trimming shortened V by 11 bases and J by 10 bases, and 17 bases separated the two germline ends. This CDR3 has 11 amino acids. CDR1 is LNHDA, CDR2 SQIVND, per germline (reference sequence). The CDR3 loop is CACTSGAVAFF. As DNA, the CDR3 is TGTGCCTGTACCAGCGGGGCAGTAGCTTTCTTT.

In this sample, this clone turned up a few times. The CDR3 DNA follows: TGTGCCAGCAGTTTATGGGCTAGCTGGAGAGAGCAGTACTTC. Protein product: CASSLWASWREQYF. The gene calls are TRBV27 and TRBJ2-7, with a possible D match to TRBD2 (5 bases). V was pared by 1 base and J by 7 bases, with 14 bases between. Germline CDR1 MNHEY, CDR2 SMNVEV (reference sequence). CDR3 length: 14 residues.

The gene calls are TRBV5-1 and TRBJ2-7; 7 positions match TRBD1. The CDR3 has 15 residues. V gave up 4 bases and J gave up 5 bases; unmatched junction bases: 12. Germline assignment: CDR1 SGHRS and CDR2 YFSETQ. CDR3 DNA sequence: TGCGCCAGCAGCCCCGGGGACAGCCCCTTAGACGAGCAGTACTTC. Its protein product is CASSPGDSPLDEQYF.